This T cell receptor beta chain appears in the sequencing data of a study of shared clonotypes between healthy human individuals. The V end lost 6 bases, the J end lost 5 bases, and 13 bases lay between the germline ends. Germline CDR1 reads KGHSH; CDR2 reads LQKENI. There are 13 residues in the CDR3. Authors' analysis steps: ImmunoSEQ supplied junction-only sequences lacking quality scores, so filtering was different. TCRdb keeps only in-frame clones here, not all; method: immunoSEQ multiplex PCR. V and J calls and clone size are given by that table; D and trimming were obtained from the DNA. Counted here are around 1.6 million clones, about 98% occurring once; the ten biggest clones make up 0.4% to 0.55%.

Specimen: naive CD4+ T cells sorted from blood. The sample's subset: CD45RA+ positively selected. The receptor was isolated from a man aged 25-40 years in good health. The chain carries TRBV18 and TRBJ2-5, with unresolved D. CDR3 loop: CASSRPSSETQYF. The CDR3, as DNA: TGTGCCAGCTCCCGACCAAGTTCGGAGACCCAGTACTTC.